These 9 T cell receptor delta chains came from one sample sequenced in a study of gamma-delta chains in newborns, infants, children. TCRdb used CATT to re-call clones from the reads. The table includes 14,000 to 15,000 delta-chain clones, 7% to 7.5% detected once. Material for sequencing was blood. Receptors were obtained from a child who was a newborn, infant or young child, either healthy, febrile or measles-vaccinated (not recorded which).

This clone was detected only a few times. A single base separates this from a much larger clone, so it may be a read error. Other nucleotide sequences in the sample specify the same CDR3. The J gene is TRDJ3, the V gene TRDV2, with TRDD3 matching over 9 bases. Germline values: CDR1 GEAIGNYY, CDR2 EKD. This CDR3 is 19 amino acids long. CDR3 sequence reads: CACEPVLGESSWDTRQMFF. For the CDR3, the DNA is TGCGCCTGTGAACCGGTACTGGGGGAGAGCTCCTGGGACACCCGACAGATGTTTTTC.

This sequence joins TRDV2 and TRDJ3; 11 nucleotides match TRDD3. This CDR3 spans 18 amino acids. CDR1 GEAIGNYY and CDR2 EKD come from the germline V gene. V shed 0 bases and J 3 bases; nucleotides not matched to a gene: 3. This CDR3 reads CACDTGTGGYWDTRQMFF. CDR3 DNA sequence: TGTGCCTGTGACACCGGTACTGGGGGATACTGGGACACCCGACAGATGTTTTTC.

The DNA of the CDR3 is TGTGCCTGTGACACCGTACTGGGGGACCCCATGTACACCGATAAACTCATCTTT. As protein: CACDTVLGDPMYTDKLIF. The J gene is TRDJ1, the V gene TRDV2; 9 bases are a match to TRDD3. The length of the CDR3 is 18 residues. The junction had 10 bases not matched to a gene; V was cut back by 0 bases and J by 0 bases. The V gene's germline CDR1 is GEAIGNYY and CDR2 EKD.

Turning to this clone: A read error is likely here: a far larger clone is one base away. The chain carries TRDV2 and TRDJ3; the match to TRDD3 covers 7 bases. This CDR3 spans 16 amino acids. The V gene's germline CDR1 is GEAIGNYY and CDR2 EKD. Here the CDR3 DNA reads TGTGCCTGTGACTGGGGGAGCTCCTGGGACACCCGACAGGTGTTTTTC. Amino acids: CACDWGSSWDTRQVFF.

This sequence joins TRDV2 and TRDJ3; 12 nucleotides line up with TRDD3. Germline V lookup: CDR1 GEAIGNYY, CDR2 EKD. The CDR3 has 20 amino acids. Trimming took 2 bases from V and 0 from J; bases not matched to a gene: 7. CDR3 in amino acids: CACDKLGDTNGSWDTRQMFF. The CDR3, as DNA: TGTGCCTGTGACAAACTGGGGGATACTAATGGCTCCTGGGACACCCGACAGATGTTTTTC.

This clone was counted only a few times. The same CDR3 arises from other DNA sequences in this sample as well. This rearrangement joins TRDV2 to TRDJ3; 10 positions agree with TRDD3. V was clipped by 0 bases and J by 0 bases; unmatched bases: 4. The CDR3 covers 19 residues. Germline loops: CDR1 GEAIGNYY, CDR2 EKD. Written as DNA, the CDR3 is TGTGCCTGTGACACCGTTTCTGGGGGATACTCCTGGGACACCCGACAGATGTTTTTC. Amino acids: CACDTVSGGYSWDTRQMFF.

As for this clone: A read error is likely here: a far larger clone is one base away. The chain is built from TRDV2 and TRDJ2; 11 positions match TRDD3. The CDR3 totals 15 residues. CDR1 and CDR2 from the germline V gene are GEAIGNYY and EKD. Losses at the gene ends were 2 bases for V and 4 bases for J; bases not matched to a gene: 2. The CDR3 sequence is CACDMLGDTTAQLFF. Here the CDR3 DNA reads TGTGCCTGTGACATGCTGGGGGATACGACAGCACAACTCTTCTTT.

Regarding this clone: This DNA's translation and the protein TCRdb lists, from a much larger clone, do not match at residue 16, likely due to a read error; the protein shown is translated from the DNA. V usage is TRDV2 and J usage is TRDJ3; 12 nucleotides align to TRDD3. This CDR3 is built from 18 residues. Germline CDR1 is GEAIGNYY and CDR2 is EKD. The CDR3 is CACDNTGGYSWDTRQIFF. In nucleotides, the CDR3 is TGTGCCTGTGACAATACTGGGGGATACTCCTGGGACACCCGACAGATATTTTTC.

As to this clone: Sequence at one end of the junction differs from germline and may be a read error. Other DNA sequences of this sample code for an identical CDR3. CDR3 DNA: TGCGCCTGTGACACCTACTGGGGGCCGTACACCGATAAACTCATCTTT. Translated: CACDTYWGPYTDKLIF. This chain joins TRDV2 and TRDJ1; 8 positions match TRDD3. Germline lookup yields CDR1 GEAIGNYY and CDR2 EKD. The length of the CDR3 is 16 residues.